These 11 T cell receptor beta chains came from one sample sequenced in a study of T cell changes during pregnancy in multiple sclerosis. TCRdb's table, derived via immunoSEQ multiplex PCR, lists solely in-frame clones and lacks some. The table has 40,000 to 50,000 clones, almost 95% seen once. The source material was CD8+ T cells from peripheral blood mononuclear cells, sampled in the third trimester of pregnancy. These receptors all come from a female donor with multiple sclerosis, enrolled in a pregnancy study.

This chain uses TRBV4-1 with TRBJ1-1, with D possibly TRBD1 on 5 matching bases. Germline CDR1 reads MGHRA; CDR2 reads YSYEKL. V was clipped by 1 base and J by 7 bases, with 7 bases between them. The length of the CDR3 is 12 residues. CDR3 region: CASSQGGREAFF. The CDR3 nucleotides read TGCGCCAGCAGCCAAGGGGGCCGTGAAGCTTTCTTT.

The rearrangement joins TRBV7-9 to TRBJ2-2; D perhaps matches TRBD1 (6 bases). Trimming left V 5 bases short and J 4 bases short, with 17 bases between. This CDR3 comprises 16 residues. Germline V gene lookup returns CDR1 SEHNR and CDR2 FQNEAQ (reference sequence). In nucleotides, the CDR3 is TGTGCCAGCAGCAACCCAGAAAGCAGGGGCACCGGGGAGCTGTTTTTT. Encoded protein: CASSNPESRGTGELFF.

This sequence joins TRBV27 and TRBJ2-7; D is perhaps TRBD2 (6 bases). Germline V CDR1 and CDR2: MNHEY, SMNVEV (reference sequence). The CDR3 is made up of 14 amino acids. V lost 6 bases and J lost 2, with 14 bases in between. CDR3 protein: CASSSAGLAYEQYF. The CDR3 DNA follows: TGTGCCAGCAGCTCCGCGGGACTGGCCTACGAGCAGTACTTC.

The chain employs TRBV19 and TRBJ1-1; no clear D gene. Trimming took off 7 bases at V and 5 bases at J, with 14 bases between the two ends. Per germline, CDR1 LNHDA and CDR2 SQIVND (reference sequence). The CDR3 is 13 amino acids. This CDR3 is CASKAGVPTEAFF. The CDR3 DNA reads TGTGCCAGTAAAGCCGGAGTTCCGACTGAAGCTTTCTTT.

The V call is TRBV2, the J call TRBJ2-7; TRBD1 matches 11 bases. The CDR3 spans 14 residues. Unmatched junction bases numbered 10, after V lost 10 bases and J lost 5 bases. The V gene's germline CDR1 is SNHLY and CDR2 FYNNEI. CDR3 in DNA: TGTGCCATTGGAGTCGGGACAGGGGGTCACGAGCAGTACTTC. Translation gives CAIGVGTGGHEQYF.

The chain is built from TRBV29-1 and TRBJ1-2; D perhaps matches TRBD1 (6 bases). Germline CDR1 SQVTM, CDR2 ANQGSEA. The CDR3 loop spans 11 amino acids. Trimming left V 7 bases short and J 8 bases short, with 14 bases between. Written as DNA, the CDR3 is TGCAGCGCCTCAGGGGTAAGGGGCTACACCTTC. It yields the protein CSASGVRGYTF.

The chain employs TRBV9 and TRBJ1-2; 9 bases are shared with TRBD1. The trim removed 0 bases at V and 7 bases at J, leaving 4 bases unmatched. The CDR3 runs 14 residues. Per the germline V gene, CDR1 is SGDLS and CDR2 is YYNGEE. The CDR3 loop is CASSVGTGVAGYTF. Written as DNA, the CDR3 is TGTGCCAGCAGCGTAGGGACAGGGGTTGCTGGCTACACCTTC. The whole variable domain, filled in from reference TRBV9 and TRBJ1-2, reads DSGVTQTPKHLITATGQRVTLRCSPRSGDLSVYWYQQSLDQGLQFLIQYYNGEERAKGNILERFSAQQFPDLHSELNLSSLELGDSALYFCASSVGTGVAGYTFGSGTRLTVV.

For the CDR3, the DNA is TGTGCCAGCAGCTTGGGGGGTGGCAGGGGAAATGAGCAGTTCTTC. Protein product: CASSLGGGRGNEQFF. The chain recombines TRBV5-6 with TRBJ2-1; maybe TRBD1 (6 bases). From germline, CDR1 is SGHDT and CDR2 YYEEEE. The V end was cut by 0 bases, the J end by 7 bases, with 14 bases between. This CDR3 comprises 15 residues.

This rearrangement joins TRBV4-3 to TRBJ2-1, with 7 bases fitting TRBD2. V trimming: 0 bases; J trimming: 0 bases; junction bases outside the gene matches: 8. The CDR3 covers 18 residues. In germline, CDR1 is LGHNA, CDR2 YSLEER. The CDR3 nucleotides read TGCGCCAGCAGCCAAGATGGCCCCGGGACTACCTCCTACAATGAGCAGTTCTTC. Encoded protein: CASSQDGPGTTSYNEQFF.

The count of this clone is one. J is TRBJ2-7 and V is TRBV2, with D unresolved. The CDR3 has 14 amino acids. Germline V lookup: CDR1 SNHLY, CDR2 FYNNEI. The V end was cut by 1 base, the J end by 2 bases, with 9 bases between. The CDR3 DNA follows: TGTGCCAGCAGTGAAGGTCCTATCCCCTACGAGCAGTACTTC. Amino acids: CASSEGPIPYEQYF. Full variable domain (missing parts from reference TRBV2 and TRBJ2-7): EPEVTQTPSHQVTQMGQEVILRCVPISNHLYFYWYRQILGQKVEFLVSFYNNEISEKSEIFDDQFSVERPDGSNFTLKIRSTKLEDSAMYFCASSEGPIPYEQYFGPGTRLTVT.

This clone has only one observation. The chain joins TRBV7-2 to TRBJ2-1, with TRBD2 as a possible D gene (7 bases). Germline CDR1 reads SGHTA; CDR2 reads FQGNSA. The V gene lost 11 bases and the J gene lost 7 bases, with 21 bases spanning the gap. The CDR3 loop spans 14 amino acids. The CDR3 protein is CASGAGAFPNEQFF. The DNA for the CDR3 is TGTGCCTCGGGGGCGGGAGCCTTCCCGAATGAGCAGTTCTTC.